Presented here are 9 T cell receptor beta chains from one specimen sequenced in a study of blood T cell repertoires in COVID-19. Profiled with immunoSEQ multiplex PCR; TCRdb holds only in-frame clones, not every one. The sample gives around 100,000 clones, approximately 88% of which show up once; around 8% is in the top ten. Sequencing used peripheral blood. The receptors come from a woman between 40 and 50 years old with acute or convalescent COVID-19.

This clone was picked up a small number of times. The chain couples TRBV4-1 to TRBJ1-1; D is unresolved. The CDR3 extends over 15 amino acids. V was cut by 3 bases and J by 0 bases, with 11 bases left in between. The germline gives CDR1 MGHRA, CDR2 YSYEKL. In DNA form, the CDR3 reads TGCGCCAGCAGCCATTTGAGAGCGTTGAACACTGAAGCTTTCTTT. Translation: CASSHLRALNTEAFF.

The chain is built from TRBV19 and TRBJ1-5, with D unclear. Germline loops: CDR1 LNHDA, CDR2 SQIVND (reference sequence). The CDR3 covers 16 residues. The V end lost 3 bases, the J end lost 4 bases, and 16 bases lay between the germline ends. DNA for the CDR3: TGTGCCAGTAGTATTTCACAGCAAGCTTTAAATCAGCCCCAGCATTTT. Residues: CASSISQQALNQPQHF.

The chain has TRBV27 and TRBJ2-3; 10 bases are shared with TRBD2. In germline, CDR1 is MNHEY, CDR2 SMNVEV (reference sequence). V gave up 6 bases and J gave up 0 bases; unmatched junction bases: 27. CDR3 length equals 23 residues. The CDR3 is CASSIRALAGSSRNPSSTDTQYF. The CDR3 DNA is TGTGCCAGCAGCATTAGGGCACTAGCGGGGTCATCCCGAAATCCATCTAGCACAGATACGCAGTATTTT.

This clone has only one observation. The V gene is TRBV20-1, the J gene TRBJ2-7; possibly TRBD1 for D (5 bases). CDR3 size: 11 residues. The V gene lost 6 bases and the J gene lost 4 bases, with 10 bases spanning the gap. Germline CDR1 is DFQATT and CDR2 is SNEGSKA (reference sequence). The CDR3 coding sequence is TGCAGTGCCCTGACAGCTTACGAGCAGTACTTC. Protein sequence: CSALTAYEQYF.

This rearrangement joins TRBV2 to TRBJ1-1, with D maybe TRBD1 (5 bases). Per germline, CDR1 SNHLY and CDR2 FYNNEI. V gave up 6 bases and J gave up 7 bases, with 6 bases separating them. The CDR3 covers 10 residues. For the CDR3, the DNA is TGTGCCAGCAGGCAGGGTGAAGCTTTCTTT. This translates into CASRQGEAFF.

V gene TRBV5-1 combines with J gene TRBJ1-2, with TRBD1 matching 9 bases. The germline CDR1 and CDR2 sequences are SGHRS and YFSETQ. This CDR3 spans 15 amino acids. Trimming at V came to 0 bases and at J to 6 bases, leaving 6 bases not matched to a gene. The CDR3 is CASSLAATGGDGYTF. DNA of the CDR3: TGCGCCAGCAGCTTGGCGGCCACAGGGGGCGATGGCTACACCTTC. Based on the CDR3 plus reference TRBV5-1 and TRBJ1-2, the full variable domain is KAGVTQTPRYLIKTRGQQVTLSCSPISGHRSVSWYQQTPGQGLQFLFEYFSETQRNKGNFPGRFSGRQFSNSRSEMNVSTLELGDSALYLCASSLAATGGDGYTFGSGTRLTVV.

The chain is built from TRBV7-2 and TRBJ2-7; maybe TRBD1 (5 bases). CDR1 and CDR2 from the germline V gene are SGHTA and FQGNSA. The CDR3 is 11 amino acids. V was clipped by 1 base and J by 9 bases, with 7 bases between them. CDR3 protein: CASSLGRGQYF. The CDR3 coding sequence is TGTGCCAGCAGCTTAGGAAGGGGGCAGTACTTC.

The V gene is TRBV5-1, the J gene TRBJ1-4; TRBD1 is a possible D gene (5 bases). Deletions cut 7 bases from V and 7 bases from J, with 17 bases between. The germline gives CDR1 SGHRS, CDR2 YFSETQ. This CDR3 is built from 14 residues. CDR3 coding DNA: TGCGCCAGCTATCCGGGGGATGATAGTGAAAAACTGTTTTTT. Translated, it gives CASYPGDDSEKLFF.

The CDR3 loop reads CSVDETATGELFF. CDR3 nucleotide sequence: TGCAGCGTTGATGAGACAGCCACCGGGGAGCTGTTTTTT. The chain has TRBV29-1 and TRBJ2-2; weak D call: TRBD1 (5 bases). Trimming pared 3 bases from V and 4 bases from J, leaving 9 bases between. CDR3 length: 13 amino acids. Germline lookup yields CDR1 SQVTM and CDR2 ANQGSEA.